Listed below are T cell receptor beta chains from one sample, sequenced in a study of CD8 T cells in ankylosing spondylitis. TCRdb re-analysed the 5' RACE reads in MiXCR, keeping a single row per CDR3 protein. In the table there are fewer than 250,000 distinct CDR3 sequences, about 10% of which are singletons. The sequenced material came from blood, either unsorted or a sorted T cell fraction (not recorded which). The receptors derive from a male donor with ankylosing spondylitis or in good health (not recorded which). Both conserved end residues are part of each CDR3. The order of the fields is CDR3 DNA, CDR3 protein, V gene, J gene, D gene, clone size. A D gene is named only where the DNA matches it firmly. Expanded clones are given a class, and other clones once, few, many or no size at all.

CDR3nt: TGTGCCAGCAGCCGCGAATCCGGGACACTCGGCTACACCTTC
CDR3aa: CASSRESGTLGYTF
v_gene: TRBV9
j_gene: TRBJ1-2
d_gene: NA
abundance: many

CDR3nt: TGTGCCAGCAGTCCCGGGACGGGATCAACATTCTTGAACACTGAAGCTTTCTTT
CDR3aa: CASSPGTGSTFLNTEAFF
v_gene: TRBV6-1
j_gene: TRBJ1-1
d_gene: NA
abundance: many

CDR3nt: TGCAGTGCTAGAGATGGTAGTTACTTAATGAACACTGAAGCTTTCTTT
CDR3aa: CSARDGSYLMNTEAFF
v_gene: TRBV20-1
j_gene: TRBJ1-1
d_gene: NA
abundance: few

CDR3nt: TGTGCCAGTAGTATCGAGGGGGCTCAACGACAGCCCCAGCATTTT
CDR3aa: CASSIEGAQRQPQHF
v_gene: TRBV19
j_gene: TRBJ1-5
d_gene: TRBD1
abundance: NA

CDR3nt: TGTGCCATCAGTGAGTCCCCAGGGAGGGGGAACACTGAAGCTTTCTTT
CDR3aa: CAISESPGRGNTEAFF
v_gene: TRBV10-3
j_gene: TRBJ1-1
d_gene: NA
abundance: many

CDR3nt: TGTGCCAGCAACAGCCGAGGGGATGGGGAAAAACTGTTTTTT
CDR3aa: CASNSRGDGEKLFF
v_gene: TRBV2
j_gene: TRBJ1-4
d_gene: NA
abundance: many

CDR3nt: TGTGCCTGGATCGCGGGACATGTCGGGTATGGCTACACCTTC
CDR3aa: CAWIAGHVGYGYTF
v_gene: TRBV30
j_gene: TRBJ1-2
d_gene: NA
abundance: many

CDR3nt: TGTGCCATCAGTGAAGAGAGACAGGTCCAAAATGAGCAGTTCTTC
CDR3aa: CAISEERQVQNEQFF
v_gene: TRBV10-3
j_gene: TRBJ2-1
d_gene: NA
abundance: many

CDR3nt: TGCAGTGCTAGTCGTCCTAGCGGGGGGGCGGATACGCAGTATTTT
CDR3aa: CSASRPSGGADTQYF
v_gene: TRBV20-1
j_gene: TRBJ2-3
d_gene: TRBD2
abundance: many

CDR3nt: TGCAGTGCTAGAGATCAGGCGGGAGGGCTTTACAATGAGCAGTTCTTC
CDR3aa: CSARDQAGGLYNEQFF
v_gene: TRBV20-1
j_gene: TRBJ2-1
d_gene: TRBD2
abundance: many

CDR3nt: TGTGCCAGCAGCCAACTAAGGACAGGAGGATACTATGGCTACACCTTC
CDR3aa: CASSQLRTGGYYGYTF
v_gene: TRBV3-1
j_gene: TRBJ1-2
d_gene: TRBD1
abundance: many

CDR3nt: TGTGCCAGCAATCTAGCGGGGGTTGCCAAAAACATTCAGTACTTC
CDR3aa: CASNLAGVAKNIQYF
v_gene: TRBV2
j_gene: TRBJ2-4
d_gene: TRBD2
abundance: NA

CDR3nt: TGTGCCAGCAGTTACGGGGGGCCTGGGGCCAACGTCCTGACTTTC
CDR3aa: CASSYGGPGANVLTF
v_gene: TRBV6-5
j_gene: TRBJ2-6
d_gene: NA
abundance: many

CDR3nt: TGTGCCAGCAGCCAAGATCGCCAGCAGCAGTTCTTC
CDR3aa: CASSQDRQQQFF
v_gene: TRBV14
j_gene: TRBJ2-1
d_gene: NA
abundance: many

CDR3nt: TGTGCCATCAGTGACTTAGAACTGGGGACAGGGGCCCTACCCCTCCACTTT
CDR3aa: CAISDLELGTGALPLHF
v_gene: TRBV10-3
j_gene: TRBJ1-6
d_gene: TRBD1
abundance: few

CDR3nt: TGTGCCACCAGCAGGATGACAGCAACTGAAGCTTTCTTT
CDR3aa: CATSRMTATEAFF
v_gene: TRBV15
j_gene: TRBJ1-1
d_gene: NA
abundance: few

CDR3nt: TGTGCCAGCAGCTTATCTCGGGATACGCAGTATTTT
CDR3aa: CASSLSRDTQYF
v_gene: TRBV5-6
j_gene: TRBJ2-3
d_gene: NA
abundance: many

CDR3nt: TGTGCCTGGAGATCGTCCCCTCTCACAGATACGCAGTATTTT
CDR3aa: CAWRSSPLTDTQYF
v_gene: TRBV30
j_gene: TRBJ2-3
d_gene: NA
abundance: many

CDR3nt: TGCGCCAGCAGCTTGGACCCACAGGGAGGGTCCACTGAAGCTTTCTTT
CDR3aa: CASSLDPQGGSTEAFF
v_gene: TRBV5-1
j_gene: TRBJ1-1
d_gene: NA
abundance: few

CDR3nt: TGCAGTGCTAGAGATTCGGTAGGGCAGTACTTC
CDR3aa: CSARDSVGQYF
v_gene: TRBV20-1
j_gene: TRBJ2-7
d_gene: NA
abundance: many

CDR3nt: TGTGCCACCAGCAGAGATCTCGGGCAGGGGGTTGATGGCTACACCTTC
CDR3aa: CATSRDLGQGVDGYTF
v_gene: TRBV15
j_gene: TRBJ1-2
d_gene: TRBD1
abundance: NA

CDR3nt: TGTGCCAGCAGCCCCGAAGTGGGCAGAGGGACTGAAGCTTTCTTT
CDR3aa: CASSPEVGRGTEAFF
v_gene: TRBV7-2
j_gene: TRBJ1-1
d_gene: NA
abundance: few

CDR3nt: TGTGCCAGCAGCGCCCGACTAGCGGGGGAGAACAATGAGCAGTTCTTC
CDR3aa: CASSARLAGENNEQFF
v_gene: TRBV9
j_gene: TRBJ2-1
d_gene: TRBD2
abundance: many

CDR3nt: TGTGCCAGCAGCCCACAGGCCCCCCGTTCTAAGACAGGGGGTCTGGGCTCTACGCAGTATTTT
CDR3aa: CASSPQAPRSKTGGLGSTQYF
v_gene: TRBV11-1
j_gene: TRBJ2-3
d_gene: TRBD1
abundance: few

CDR3nt: TGTGCCAGCAGCTTAGGAGCGGGCAGGGCATATGACTATGGCTACACCTTC
CDR3aa: CASSLGAGRAYDYGYTF
v_gene: TRBV7-9
j_gene: TRBJ1-2
d_gene: NA
abundance: once

CDR3nt: TGTGCCAGCAGCTTCGGCATTGAGCTGTTTTTT
CDR3aa: CASSFGIELFF
v_gene: TRBV7-2
j_gene: TRBJ2-2
d_gene: NA
abundance: many

CDR3nt: TGCAGTGCAGGGGTGGGAGTTCAAGATACGCAGTATTTT
CDR3aa: CSAGVGVQDTQYF
v_gene: TRBV20-1
j_gene: TRBJ2-3
d_gene: NA
abundance: many

CDR3nt: TGTGCCAGCAGTCCCCAGATCGAAGCCATTCAGTACTTC
CDR3aa: CASSPQIEAIQYF
v_gene: TRBV25-1
j_gene: TRBJ2-4
d_gene: NA
abundance: many

CDR3nt: TGTGCCAGCAGCCAAGATGGGGGCGCCAGTGGCTACACCTTC
CDR3aa: CASSQDGGASGYTF
v_gene: TRBV4-2
j_gene: TRBJ1-2
d_gene: NA
abundance: many

CDR3nt: TGCAGTGCCAGGGAGGGGGCTGAGGCTTTCTTT
CDR3aa: CSAREGAEAFF
v_gene: TRBV20-1
j_gene: TRBJ1-1
d_gene: TRBD1
abundance: many

CDR3nt: TGTGCCAGCAGCTCCGTGAAGCGGGAGGGAACGCGTGAGCAGTTCTTC
CDR3aa: CASSSVKREGTREQFF
v_gene: TRBV7-2
j_gene: TRBJ2-1
d_gene: TRBD2
abundance: few

CDR3nt: TGTGCCACCTCCGGGACAGATAACTATGGCTACACCTTC
CDR3aa: CATSGTDNYGYTF
v_gene: TRBV10-3
j_gene: TRBJ1-2
d_gene: TRBD1
abundance: many

CDR3nt: TGTGCCAGCTCACCAACAGATATTACCACAGATACGCAGTATTTT
CDR3aa: CASSPTDITTDTQYF
v_gene: TRBV18
j_gene: TRBJ2-3
d_gene: NA
abundance: few

CDR3nt: TGCGCCAGCAGCTTGGAAGGCGGGTACGGTGGTTCTGGCTACACCTTC
CDR3aa: CASSLEGGYGGSGYTF
v_gene: TRBV5-1
j_gene: TRBJ1-2
d_gene: NA
abundance: many

CDR3nt: TGCGCCAGCAGCCCACGAGCCTACGAGCAGTACTTC
CDR3aa: CASSPRAYEQYF
v_gene: TRBV5-1
j_gene: TRBJ2-7
d_gene: NA
abundance: many

CDR3nt: TGTGCCAGCAGTTTACTGGGGGCCGGGGAGCTGTTTTTT
CDR3aa: CASSLLGAGELFF
v_gene: TRBV27
j_gene: TRBJ2-2
d_gene: NA
abundance: many

CDR3nt: TGTGCCATCAGTGAGCCTGTAAGCGGGGTTCAAGAGACCCAGTACTTC
CDR3aa: CAISEPVSGVQETQYF
v_gene: TRBV10-3
j_gene: TRBJ2-5
d_gene: TRBD2
abundance: many

CDR3nt: TGTGCCAGCAGTGACGGCTCCTACAATGAGCAGTTCTTC
CDR3aa: CASSDGSYNEQFF
v_gene: TRBV2
j_gene: TRBJ2-1
d_gene: NA
abundance: many

CDR3nt: TGTGCCAGTAGCCCCATCTCAGCTCCCCAGCATTTT
CDR3aa: CASSPISAPQHF
v_gene: TRBV19
j_gene: TRBJ1-5
d_gene: NA
abundance: many

CDR3nt: TGTGCCTGGAAGGACAGCGGCTACACCTTC
CDR3aa: CAWKDSGYTF
v_gene: TRBV30
j_gene: TRBJ1-2
d_gene: NA
abundance: many

CDR3nt: TGTGCCATCAGTATCCTGGGACAGGGGATTAATGAGCAGTTCTTC
CDR3aa: CAISILGQGINEQFF
v_gene: TRBV10-3
j_gene: TRBJ2-1
d_gene: TRBD1
abundance: many

CDR3nt: TGTGCCAGCAGCTTCCTAGCCCAGCAGTTCTTC
CDR3aa: CASSFLAQQFF
v_gene: TRBV7-2
j_gene: TRBJ2-1
d_gene: NA
abundance: many

CDR3nt: TGTGCCAGCAGCTTACAGAACCTCCGCTCCTACAATGAGCAGTTCTTC
CDR3aa: CASSLQNLRSYNEQFF
v_gene: TRBV7-2
j_gene: TRBJ2-1
d_gene: NA
abundance: many

CDR3nt: TGTGCCAGCAGCTTAGGTGGGAGCGGTGGGGCCAACGTCCTGACTTTC
CDR3aa: CASSLGGSGGANVLTF
v_gene: TRBV11-2
j_gene: TRBJ2-6
d_gene: NA
abundance: many

CDR3nt: TGCAGCGTGGCACGTAACACTGAAGCTTTCTTT
CDR3aa: CSVARNTEAFF
v_gene: TRBV29-1
j_gene: TRBJ1-1
d_gene: NA
abundance: many

CDR3nt: TGCAGTGCTAGAGATCAGGGTAATTCACCCCTCCACTTT
CDR3aa: CSARDQGNSPLHF
v_gene: TRBV20-1
j_gene: TRBJ1-6
d_gene: NA
abundance: many

CDR3nt: TGTGCCAGCTCACCAGGGGAGAGCACAGATACGCAGTATTTT
CDR3aa: CASSPGESTDTQYF
v_gene: TRBV18
j_gene: TRBJ2-3
d_gene: NA
abundance: many

CDR3nt: TGTGCCAGCAGTTCTACACATTCATACTACGAGCAGTACTTC
CDR3aa: CASSSTHSYYEQYF
v_gene: TRBV12-3/TRBV12-4
j_gene: TRBJ2-7
d_gene: NA
abundance: few

CDR3nt: TGCGCCAGCAGCAGCCGGGACCACGATCAGTCCGAGCAGTACTTC
CDR3aa: CASSSRDHDQSEQYF
v_gene: TRBV5-1
j_gene: TRBJ2-7
d_gene: NA
abundance: many

CDR3nt: TGTGCCACCAGCAGAGGAGGCGCAGGCCCCTATGGCTACACCTTC
CDR3aa: CATSRGGAGPYGYTF
v_gene: TRBV15
j_gene: TRBJ1-2
d_gene: NA
abundance: many

CDR3nt: TGCGCCAGCATTTCGACCCTAACCTCTGGGGATGAGCAGTTCTTC
CDR3aa: CASISTLTSGDEQFF
v_gene: TRBV10-2
j_gene: TRBJ2-1
d_gene: NA
abundance: many

CDR3nt: TGTGCCAGCAGCACCGGGACAGGGGATGAGCAGTTCTTC
CDR3aa: CASSTGTGDEQFF
v_gene: TRBV27
j_gene: TRBJ2-1
d_gene: TRBD1
abundance: many

CDR3nt: TGCGTCAGCAGCTTGGGGGGGATCGGTTACAATGAGCAGTTCTTC
CDR3aa: CVSSLGGIGYNEQFF
v_gene: TRBV5-1
j_gene: TRBJ2-1
d_gene: TRBD2
abundance: once